One sample yielded the 9 T cell receptor beta chains listed below, sequenced in a study of radiotherapy plus CTLA-4 blockade in lung cancer. TCRdb keeps only in-frame clones here, not all; method: immunoSEQ multiplex PCR. This sample has approximately 85,000 clones; roughly 86% occur once, and the top ten carry approximately 2.2%. This material consisted of peripheral blood, taken from a patient treated with radiotherapy plus ipilimumab. The receptors derive from a human donor with non-small cell lung cancer who had a partial response to radiotherapy plus ipilimumab.

This chain connects TRBV28 to TRBJ1-5; no clear D gene. V lost 6 bases to trimming and J lost 7 bases, with 13 bases between them. Germline V gives CDR1 MDHEN, CDR2 SYDVKM. CDR3 length: 13 residues. The CDR3 here is CASRLRGRQPQHF. In nucleotides, the CDR3 is TGTGCCAGCAGGCTCCGGGGTCGGCAGCCCCAGCATTTT.

This chain connects TRBV19 to TRBJ2-2; 14 nucleotides align to TRBD2. The CDR3 consists of 18 residues. Germline lookup yields CDR1 LNHDA and CDR2 SQIVND (reference sequence). J gave up 4 bases and V 4 bases, and 8 bases lay outside the gene matches. CDR3 in amino acids: CASSKTGLAGGTTGELFF. The DNA for the CDR3 is TGTGCCAGTAGTAAAACAGGACTAGCGGGAGGTACCACCGGGGAGCTGTTTTTT.

In nucleotides, the CDR3 is TGTGCCAGCAGTCGCAGACTCTCGAACCCCACCGGGGAGCTGTTTTTT. This codes for CASSRRLSNPTGELFF. The chain carries TRBV28 and TRBJ2-2, with D unresolved. Germline V gene lookup returns CDR1 MDHEN and CDR2 SYDVKM. The CDR3 spans 16 residues. V was pared by 5 bases and J by 4 bases, with 17 bases between.

This clone came up a few times. This sample includes further DNA sequences coding for the same CDR3. The chain uses TRBV4-1 and TRBJ2-6; no clear D gene. V dropped 0 bases and J dropped 2 bases, with 8 bases sitting between them. The CDR3 length is 16 residues. Germline values: CDR1 MGHRA, CDR2 YSYEKL. CDR3 sequence: CASSQEEGAGANVLTF. CDR3 nucleotide sequence: TGCGCCAGCAGCCAAGAGGAAGGAGCTGGGGCCAACGTCCTGACTTTC.

The chain uses TRBV5-1 and TRBJ2-3; possibly TRBD1 for D (6 bases). CDR1 and CDR2 from the germline V gene are SGHRS and YFSETQ. The CDR3 extends over 14 amino acids. With 3 bases removed from V and 0 bases from J, the gap between germline ends came to 8 bases. CDR3 region: CASSSRGSTDTQYF. DNA of the CDR3: TGCGCCAGCAGCTCGAGGGGGAGCACAGATACGCAGTATTTT. Drawing the rest from reference TRBV5-1 and TRBJ2-3, the complete variable domain is KAGVTQTPRYLIKTRGQQVTLSCSPISGHRSVSWYQQTPGQGLQFLFEYFSETQRNKGNFPGRFSGRQFSNSRSEMNVSTLELGDSALYLCASSSRGSTDTQYFGPGTRLTVL.

The chain carries TRBV27 and TRBJ2-2, with a weak D call TRBD1 (6 bases). V was shortened by 4 bases and J by 1 base, with 7 bases between the two germline ends. Germline assignment: CDR1 MNHEY and CDR2 SMNVEV (reference sequence). The CDR3 extends over 14 amino acids. The CDR3 DNA is TGTGCCAGCAGTTGGGGGCAGAACACCGGGGAGCTGTTTTTT. It encodes CASSWGQNTGELFF.

The chain has TRBV18 and TRBJ1-1; TRBD1 aligns across 8 bases. This CDR3 spans 15 amino acids. Unmatched junction bases numbered 5, after V lost 5 bases and J lost 0 bases. Germline V lookup: CDR1 KGHSH, CDR2 LQKENI. The DNA of the CDR3 is TGTGCCAGCTCAGGACAGGGCCTCATGAACACTGAAGCTTTCTTT. Protein sequence: CASSGQGLMNTEAFF.

This sequence joins TRBV5-1 and TRBJ1-5; 7 bases fit TRBD1. J gave up 4 bases and V 1 base, and 5 bases lay outside the gene matches. CDR1 is SGHRS, CDR2 YFSETQ, per germline. This CDR3 has 15 amino acids. The CDR3 DNA follows: TGCGCCAGCAGCTTGACCGCGGACAGGAATCAGCCCCAGCATTTT. The encoded protein is CASSLTADRNQPQHF.

The gene calls are TRBV18 and TRBJ2-1; D unclear. Germline V gene sequence: CDR1 KGHSH, CDR2 LQKENI. Trimming removed 3 bases from V and 7 bases from J, with 13 bases in between. The CDR3 has 14 residues. The CDR3 is CASSPLSVGNEQFF. The CDR3 DNA is TGTGCCAGCTCACCCCTTAGTGTCGGTAATGAGCAGTTCTTC. The full variable domain, completed using reference TRBV18 and TRBJ2-1, is NAGVMQNPRHLVRRRGQEARLRCSPMKGHSHVYWYRQLPEEGLKFMVYLQKENIIDESGMPKERFSAEFPKEGPSILRIQQVVRGDSAAYFCASSPLSVGNEQFFGPGTRLTVL.